This TCR beta chain was recovered during a study of OX40 agonist ivuxolimab in advanced cancers. Across the study: While on treatment, patients had intravenous ivuxolimab at 0.01 to 10 mg/kg every 2 weeks. The study, taken as a whole, reports: The study did not work out the antigen specificity of the expanded peripheral T cells. Clonal expansion from baseline to week 6 occurred in both CD4+ and CD8+ T cells. Expanded clones were, on average, more numerous among CD8+ T cells than CD4+.

This CDR3 comprises 13 residues. In germline, CDR1 is ENHRY, CDR2 SYGVKD. The V end lost 5 bases, the J end lost 3 bases, and 5 bases lay between the germline ends. Worth noting for this clone: Its antigen is not identified.

Method: immunoSEQ multiplex PCR; TCRdb's copy keeps in-frame clones and lacks some. This table holds around 60,000 clones, 91% found once. The source material was CD4+ or CD8+ T cells sorted from blood, sampled in a trial of the OX40 agonist ivuxolimab. The origin of this receptor is an adult with an advanced solid tumor such as melanoma, head and neck, liver or kidney cancer. V and J are TRBV10-3 and TRBJ2-6; D is undetermined. CDR3 loop: CAISNLGANVLTF. The CDR3 DNA reads TGTGCCATCAGTAATCTTGGGGCCAACGTCCTGACTTTC.